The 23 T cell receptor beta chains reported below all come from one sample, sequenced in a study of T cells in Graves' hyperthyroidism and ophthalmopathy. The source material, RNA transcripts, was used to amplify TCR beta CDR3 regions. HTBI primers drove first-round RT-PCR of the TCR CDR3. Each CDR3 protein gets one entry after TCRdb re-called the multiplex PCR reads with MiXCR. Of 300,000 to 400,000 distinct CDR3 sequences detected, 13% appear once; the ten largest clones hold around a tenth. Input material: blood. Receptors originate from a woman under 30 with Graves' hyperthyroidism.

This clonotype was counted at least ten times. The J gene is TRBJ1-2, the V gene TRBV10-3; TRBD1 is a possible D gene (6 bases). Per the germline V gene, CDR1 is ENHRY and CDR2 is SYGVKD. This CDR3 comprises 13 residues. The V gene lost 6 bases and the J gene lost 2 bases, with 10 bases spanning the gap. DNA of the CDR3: TGTGCCATCAGACCCGGACAGAACTATGGCTACACCTTC. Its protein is CAIRPGQNYGYTF.

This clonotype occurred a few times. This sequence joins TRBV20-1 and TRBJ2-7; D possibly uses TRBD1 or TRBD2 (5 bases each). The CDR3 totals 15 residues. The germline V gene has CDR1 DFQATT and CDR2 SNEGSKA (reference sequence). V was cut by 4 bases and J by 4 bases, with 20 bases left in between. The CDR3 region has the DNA TGCAGTGCTATAGATGGGGCGAGAGGGCGATACGAGCAGTACTTC. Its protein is CSAIDGARGRYEQYF.

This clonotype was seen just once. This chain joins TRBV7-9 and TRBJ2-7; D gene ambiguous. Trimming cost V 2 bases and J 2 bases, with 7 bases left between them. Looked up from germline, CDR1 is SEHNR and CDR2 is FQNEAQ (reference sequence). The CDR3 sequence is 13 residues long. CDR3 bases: TGTGCCAGCAGCTTACCCAGCGCCTACGAGCAGTACTTC. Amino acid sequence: CASSLPSAYEQYF.

DNA of the CDR3: TGTGCCAGCTCACCGGGACAGGGCTTCTCTGGAAACACCATATATTTT. This codes for CASSPGQGFSGNTIYF. The chain joins TRBV18 to TRBJ1-3; 9 bases are a match to TRBD1. The J segment lost 0 bases and the V segment lost 3 bases, leaving 3 bases of the junction unmatched. Germline V gene data show CDR1 as KGHSH and CDR2 as LQKENI. This CDR3 spans 16 amino acids. Supplemented by reference TRBV18 and TRBJ1-3, the full variable domain reads NAGVMQNPRHLVRRRGQEARLRCSPMKGHSHVYWYRQLPEEGLKFMVYLQKENIIDESGMPKERFSAEFPKEGPSILRIQQVVRGDSAAYFCASSPGQGFSGNTIYFGEGSWLTVV.

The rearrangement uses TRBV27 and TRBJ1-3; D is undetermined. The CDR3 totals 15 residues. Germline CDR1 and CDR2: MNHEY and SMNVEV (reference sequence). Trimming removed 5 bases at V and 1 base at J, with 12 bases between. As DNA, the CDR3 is TGTGCCAGCAGTACCCGGTTGGAGTCTGGAAACACCATATATTTT. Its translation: CASSTRLESGNTIYF.

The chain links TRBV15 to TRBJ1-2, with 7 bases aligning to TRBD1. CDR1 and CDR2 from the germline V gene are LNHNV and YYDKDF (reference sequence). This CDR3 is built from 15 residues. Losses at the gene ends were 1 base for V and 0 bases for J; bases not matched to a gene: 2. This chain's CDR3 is CATSRGGTANYGYTF. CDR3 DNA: TGTGCCACCAGCAGAGGAGGGACAGCTAACTATGGCTACACCTTC.

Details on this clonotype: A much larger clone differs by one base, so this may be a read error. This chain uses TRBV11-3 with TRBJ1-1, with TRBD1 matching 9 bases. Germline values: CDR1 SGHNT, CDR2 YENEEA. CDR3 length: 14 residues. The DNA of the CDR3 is TGTGCCAGCAGCTCCGACAGGGGGGCCACTGAAGCTTCCTTT. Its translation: CASSSDRGATEASF. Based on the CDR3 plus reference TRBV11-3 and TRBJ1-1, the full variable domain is EAGVVQSPRYKIIEKKQPVAFWCNPISGHNTLYWYLQNLGQGPELLIRYENEEAVDDSQLPKDRFSAERLKGVDSTLKIQPAELGDSAVYLCASSSDRGATEASFGQGTRLTVV.

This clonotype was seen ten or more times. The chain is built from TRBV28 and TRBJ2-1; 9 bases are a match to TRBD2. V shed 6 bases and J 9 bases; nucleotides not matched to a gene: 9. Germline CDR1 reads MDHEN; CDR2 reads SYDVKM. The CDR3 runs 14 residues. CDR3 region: CASRGGGALSEQFF. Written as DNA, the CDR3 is TGTGCCAGCAGAGGCGGGGGGGCCCTCAGTGAGCAGTTCTTC.

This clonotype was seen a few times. The CDR3: CASSRSGGAGETGELFF. For the CDR3, the DNA is TGCGCCAGCAGTCGATCGGGGGGGGCAGGTGAAACCGGGGAGCTGTTTTTT. The V gene is TRBV10-1, the J gene TRBJ2-2, with TRBD2 identical over 8 bases. This CDR3 spans 17 amino acids. Germline V gene lookup returns CDR1 WNHNN and CDR2 SYGVQD (reference sequence). Germline trimming cut 5 bases from V and 5 bases from J; bases unmatched to any gene: 13.

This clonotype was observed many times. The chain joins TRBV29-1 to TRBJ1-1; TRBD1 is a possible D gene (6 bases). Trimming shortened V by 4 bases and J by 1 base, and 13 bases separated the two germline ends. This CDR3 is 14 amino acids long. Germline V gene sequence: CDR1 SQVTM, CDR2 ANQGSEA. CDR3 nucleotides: TGCAGCGTTGGTCCGGGACACAAGAACACTGAAGCTTTCTTT. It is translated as CSVGPGHKNTEAFF.

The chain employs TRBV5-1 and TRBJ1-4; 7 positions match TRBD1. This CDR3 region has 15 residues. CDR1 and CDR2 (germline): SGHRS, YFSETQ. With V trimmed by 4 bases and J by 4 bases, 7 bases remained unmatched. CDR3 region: CASSNLTGFNEKLFF. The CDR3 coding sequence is TGCGCCAGCAGCAACCTGACAGGGTTTAATGAAAAACTGTTTTTT. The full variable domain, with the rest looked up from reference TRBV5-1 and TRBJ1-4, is KAGVTQTPRYLIKTRGQQVTLSCSPISGHRSVSWYQQTPGQGLQFLFEYFSETQRNKGNFPGRFSGRQFSNSRSEMNVSTLELGDSALYLCASSNLTGFNEKLFFGSGTQLSVL.

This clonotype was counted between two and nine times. Here the CDR3 DNA reads TGTGCCAGCAGCCAAGAAATTTATGGGAATTCACCCCTCCACTTT. Encoded protein: CASSQEIYGNSPLHF. The chain has TRBV14 and TRBJ1-6; no definite D call. Germline CDR1 and CDR2: SGHDN and FVKESK. CDR3 length: 15 amino acids. V was pared by 0 bases and J by 7 bases, with 10 bases between.

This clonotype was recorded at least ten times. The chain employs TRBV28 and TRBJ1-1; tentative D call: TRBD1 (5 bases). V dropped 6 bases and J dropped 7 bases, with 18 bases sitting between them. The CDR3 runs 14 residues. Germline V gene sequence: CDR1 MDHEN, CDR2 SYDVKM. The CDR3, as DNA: TGTGCCAGCAGCCCGACTTATACCACAGGTGAAGCTTTCTTT. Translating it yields CASSPTYTTGEAFF.

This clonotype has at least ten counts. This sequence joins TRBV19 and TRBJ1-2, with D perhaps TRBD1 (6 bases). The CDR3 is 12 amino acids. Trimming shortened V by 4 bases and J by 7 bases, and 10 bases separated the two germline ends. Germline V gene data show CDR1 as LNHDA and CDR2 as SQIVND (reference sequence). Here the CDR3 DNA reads TGTGCCAGTAGTACCACAGGGTTTGGCTACACCTTC. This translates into CASSTTGFGYTF.

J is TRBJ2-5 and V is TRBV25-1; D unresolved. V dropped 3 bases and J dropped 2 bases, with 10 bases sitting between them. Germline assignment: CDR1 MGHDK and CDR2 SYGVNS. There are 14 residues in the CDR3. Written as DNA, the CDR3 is TGTGCCAGCAGTGACGAGGAGTGGCAAGAGACCCAGTACTTC. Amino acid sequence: CASSDEEWQETQYF.

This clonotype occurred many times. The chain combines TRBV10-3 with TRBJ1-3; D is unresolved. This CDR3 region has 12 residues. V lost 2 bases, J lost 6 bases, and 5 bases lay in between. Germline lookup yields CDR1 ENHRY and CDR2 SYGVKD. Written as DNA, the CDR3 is TGTGCCATCAGTGAGGAGGCAAACACCATATATTTT. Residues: CAISEEANTIYF.

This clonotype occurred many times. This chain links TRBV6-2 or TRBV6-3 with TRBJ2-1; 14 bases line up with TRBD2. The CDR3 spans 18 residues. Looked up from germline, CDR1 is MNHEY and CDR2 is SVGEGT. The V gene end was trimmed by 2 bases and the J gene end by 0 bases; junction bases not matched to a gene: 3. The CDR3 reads CASSYRGLAGASYNEQFF. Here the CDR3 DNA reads TGTGCCAGCAGTTACAGGGGACTAGCGGGAGCCTCCTACAATGAGCAGTTCTTC.

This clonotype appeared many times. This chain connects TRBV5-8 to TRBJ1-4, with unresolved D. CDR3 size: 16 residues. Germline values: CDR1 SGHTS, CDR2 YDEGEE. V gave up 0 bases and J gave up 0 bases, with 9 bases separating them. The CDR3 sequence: CASSLGGTSTNEKLFF. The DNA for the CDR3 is TGTGCCAGCAGCTTGGGCGGCACCTCAACTAATGAAAAACTGTTTTTT.

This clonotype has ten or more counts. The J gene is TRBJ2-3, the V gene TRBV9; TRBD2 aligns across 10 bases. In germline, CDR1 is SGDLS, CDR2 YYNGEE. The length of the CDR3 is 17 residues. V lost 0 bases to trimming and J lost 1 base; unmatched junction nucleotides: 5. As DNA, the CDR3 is TGTGCCAGCAGCGTAGCACTAGCGGGGAGTGGCACAGATACGCAGTATTTT. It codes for CASSVALAGSGTDTQYF.

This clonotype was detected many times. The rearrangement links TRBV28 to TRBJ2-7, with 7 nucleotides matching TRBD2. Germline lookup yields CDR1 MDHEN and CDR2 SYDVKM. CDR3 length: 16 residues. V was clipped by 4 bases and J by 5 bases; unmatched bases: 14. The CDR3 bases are TGTGCCAGCAGTTACGGAGGGGAGGGAGGGCAAGACGAGCAGTACTTC. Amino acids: CASSYGGEGGQDEQYF.

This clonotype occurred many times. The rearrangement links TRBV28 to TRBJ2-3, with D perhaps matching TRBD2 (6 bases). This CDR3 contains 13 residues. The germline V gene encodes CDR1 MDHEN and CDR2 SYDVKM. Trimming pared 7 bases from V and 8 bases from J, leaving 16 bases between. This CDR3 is CASTPSGSPTQYF. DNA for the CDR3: TGTGCCAGCACTCCCTCCGGGAGCCCTACGCAGTATTTT.

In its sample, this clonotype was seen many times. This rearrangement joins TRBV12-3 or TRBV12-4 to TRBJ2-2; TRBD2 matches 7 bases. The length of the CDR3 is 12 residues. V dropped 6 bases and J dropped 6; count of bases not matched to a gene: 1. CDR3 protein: CASSRGAGELFF. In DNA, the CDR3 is TGTGCCAGCAGCCGGGGGGCCGGGGAGCTGTTTTTT.

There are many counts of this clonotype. The CDR3 region has the DNA TGTGCCAGCAGCTTAGCGTTCGGGAACAATGAGCAGTTCTTC. This sequence encodes CASSLAFGNNEQFF. The chain combines TRBV7-2 with TRBJ2-1, with a possible D match to TRBD2 (5 bases). Germline V CDR1 and CDR2: SGHTA, FQGNSA. V gave up 0 bases and J gave up 5 bases, with 8 bases separating them. The CDR3 has 14 residues. The whole variable domain, filled in from reference TRBV7-2 and TRBJ2-1, reads GAGVSQSPSNKVTEKGKDVELRCDPISGHTALYWYRQSLGQGLEFLIYFQGNSAPDKSGLPSDRFSAERTGGSVSTLTIQRTQQEDSAVYLCASSLAFGNNEQFFGPGTRLTVL.